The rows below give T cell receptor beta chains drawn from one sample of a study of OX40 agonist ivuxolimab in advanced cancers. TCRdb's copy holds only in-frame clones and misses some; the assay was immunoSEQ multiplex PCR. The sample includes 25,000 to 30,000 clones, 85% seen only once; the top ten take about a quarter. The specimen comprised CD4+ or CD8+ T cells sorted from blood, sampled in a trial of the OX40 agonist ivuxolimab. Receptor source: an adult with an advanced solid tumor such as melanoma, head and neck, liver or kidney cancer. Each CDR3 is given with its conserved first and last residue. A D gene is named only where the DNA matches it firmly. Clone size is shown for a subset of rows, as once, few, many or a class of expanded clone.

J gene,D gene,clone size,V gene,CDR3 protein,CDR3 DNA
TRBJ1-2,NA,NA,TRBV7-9,CASSFWGLRDEGYTF,TGTGCCAGCAGCTTTTGGGGACTCAGGGATGAGGGCTACACCTTC
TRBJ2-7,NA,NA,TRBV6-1,CASIKDGLGYEQYF,TGTGCCAGCATTAAGGACGGGCTAGGCTACGAGCAGTACTTC
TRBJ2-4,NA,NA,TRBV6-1,CASSEPQGGDKNIQYF,TGTGCCAGCAGTGAACCGCAGGGGGGGGACAAAAACATTCAGTACTTC
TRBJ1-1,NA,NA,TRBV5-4,CATNEGGANTEAFF,TGTGCCACCAACGAGGGGGGCGCGAACACTGAAGCTTTCTTT
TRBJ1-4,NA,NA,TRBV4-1,CASNQDKVSVTNEKLFF,TGCGCCAGCAACCAAGACAAGGTCAGCGTAACTAATGAAAAACTGTTTTTT
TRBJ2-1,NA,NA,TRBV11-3,CASSPRMTGSYNEQFF,TGTGCCAGCAGCCCTAGAATGACGGGGTCCTACAATGAGCAGTTCTTC
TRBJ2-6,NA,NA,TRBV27,CASTHLTISGANVLTF,TGTGCCAGCACCCACCTGACAATCTCTGGGGCCAACGTCCTGACTTTC
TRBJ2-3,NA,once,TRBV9,CASSVGPPEDTQYF,TGTGCCAGCAGCGTAGGGCCTCCAGAAGATACGCAGTATTTT
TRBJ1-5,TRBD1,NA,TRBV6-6,CASSIPGGRGNQPQHF,TGTGCCAGCAGTATTCCAGGGGGCCGAGGCAATCAGCCCCAGCATTTT
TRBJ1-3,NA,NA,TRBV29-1,CSGWAPYSGNTIYF,TGCAGCGGTTGGGCACCTTACTCTGGAAACACCATATATTTT
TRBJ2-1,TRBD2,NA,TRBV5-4,CASRGLAGAGVDNEQFF,TGTGCCAGCCGGGGACTAGCGGGGGCCGGGGTCGACAATGAGCAGTTCTTC
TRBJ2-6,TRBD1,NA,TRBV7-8,CASSYGTGGSGANVLTF,TGTGCCAGCAGCTACGGAACAGGGGGCTCTGGGGCCAACGTCCTGACTTTC
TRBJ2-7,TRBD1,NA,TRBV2,CASSGQGKSSYEQYF,TGTGCCAGCAGCGGACAGGGGAAGAGCTCCTACGAGCAGTACTTC
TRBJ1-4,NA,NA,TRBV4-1,CASSRSLEKLFF,TGCGCCAGCAGCCGTTCCCTTGAAAAACTGTTTTTT
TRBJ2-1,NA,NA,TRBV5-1,CASSFGGNEQFF,TGCGCCAGCAGCTTCGGAGGGAATGAGCAGTTCTTC
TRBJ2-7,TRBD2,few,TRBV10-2,CASSESGTSLPYEQYF,TGCGCCAGCAGTGAGTCCGGGACTAGCCTTCCCTACGAGCAGTACTTC
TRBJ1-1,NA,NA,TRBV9,CASSVYERGWTEAFF,TGTGCCAGCAGCGTATACGAGCGGGGATGGACTGAAGCTTTCTTT
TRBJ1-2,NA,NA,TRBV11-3,CASSLVPSDTF,TGTGCCAGCAGCTTAGTCCCGTCTGACACCTTC
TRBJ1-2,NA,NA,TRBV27,CASALGLNYGYTF,TGTGCCAGCGCCTTGGGGCTCAACTATGGCTACACCTTC